Below, one T cell receptor beta chain is given with its context. Antigen: not known. V was cut by 3 bases and J by 8 bases, with 7 bases left in between. This CDR3 is built from 11 residues. From germline, CDR1 is SGHAT and CDR2 FQNNGV. This PCR relied on a set of 60 Vbeta primers and 13 Jbeta primers. TCRdb's copy holds only in-frame clones and misses some; the assay was immunoSEQ multiplex PCR. The sample lists about 78,000 clones; roughly 72% were seen once. This specimen belongs to a study of cytomegalovirus exposure and HLA in healthy donors. Whole-study findings and limits: Follow-up analysis found HLA locus-dependent TCR association rates, highest for DRB1 and lowest for HLA-C. When a later analysis was performed, an Asian-associated ancestry cluster reportedly had fewer N-insertions than the approximately 690-donor mean.

The receptor comes from a woman in her forties in good health and CMV-seropositive. Material for sequencing was PBMCs. The chain is built from TRBV11-2 and TRBJ1-1; D remains ambiguous. CDR3 nucleotide sequence: TGTGCCAGCAGCTTTGGAGGGGAAGCTTTCTTT. Translation gives CASSFGGEAFF.